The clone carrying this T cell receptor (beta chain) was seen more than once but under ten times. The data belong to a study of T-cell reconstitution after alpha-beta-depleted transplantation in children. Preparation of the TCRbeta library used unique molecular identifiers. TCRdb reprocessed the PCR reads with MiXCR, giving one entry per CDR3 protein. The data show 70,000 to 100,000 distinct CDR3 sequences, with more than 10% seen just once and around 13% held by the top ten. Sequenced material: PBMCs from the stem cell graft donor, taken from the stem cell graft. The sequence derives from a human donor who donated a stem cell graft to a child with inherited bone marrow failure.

CDR3 in amino acids: CASSYLRGGEETQYF. CDR3 sequence (DNA): TGTGCCAGCAGTTATTTGAGGGGGGGCGAAGAGACCCAGTACTTC. This chain links TRBV6-2 or TRBV6-3 with TRBJ2-5, with D tentatively TRBD2 (7 bases). Germline V gene data show CDR1 as MNHEY and CDR2 as SVGEGT. Trimming took off 3 bases at V and 3 bases at J, with 14 bases between the two ends. CDR3 length: 15 residues.